This T cell receptor (beta chain) came from a study of blood T cell repertoires in COVID-19. Whole-study context: Donors in the United States, Italy and Spain gave samples during acute or convalescent COVID-19. PBMCs, B-cell-depleted T cells, or T cells provided the cDNA or gDNA that made up the material.

In the authors' methods: The authors estimated nucleated cell counts from reference gene primer amplification. Clones were read by immunoSEQ multiplex PCR, and TCRdb kept only the in-frame ones, dropping some. V and J calls and clone size come straight from that table; D and trimming were deduced from the DNA. The sample yields 95,000 to 100,000 clones, 90% to 95% seen once. The CDR3 has 16 residues. V lost 6 bases and J lost 0, with 14 bases in between. Per germline, CDR1 KGHDR and CDR2 SFDVKD. By share of the sample, this clone is medium-sized. The TCR was taken from a man aged 45 to 65 with acute or convalescent COVID-19. Sequencing was done on a sample of peripheral blood. The J gene is TRBJ1-3, the V gene TRBV24-1; D remains ambiguous. In DNA, the CDR3 is TGTGCCACCAGTTCGTCCGACGGACTCTCTGGAAACACCATATATTTT. This codes for CATSSSDGLSGNTIYF.